A selection of T cell receptor beta chains follows, all from one sample in a study of blood T cell repertoires in COVID-19. TCRdb's copy holds only in-frame clones and misses some; the assay was immunoSEQ multiplex PCR. Here the sample spans about 280,000 clones, roughly 85% being singletons. The sequenced material came from peripheral blood. Every receptor here comes from a woman between 50 and 59 years old who had recovered from COVID-19. CDR3s include the opening cysteine and the closing phenylalanine or tryptophan. A D gene is named only where the DNA matches it firmly. Not every row has a clone size; where given, it reads once, few, many or a size class.

TRBD2,TRBV5-4,TRBJ2-5,-,TGTGCCAGCAGCACTACTAGCGGGGGAGAGACCCAGTACTTC,CASSTTSGGETQYF
TRBD2,TRBV9,TRBJ2-5,-,TGTGCCAGCAGCTCCCGGACTAGCGGTAGGGAGACCCAGTACTTC,CASSSRTSGRETQYF
-,TRBV29-1,TRBJ2-5,-,TGCAGCGTTGCTAGCGAGACCCAGTACTTC,CSVASETQYF
-,TRBV19,TRBJ1-2,-,TGTGCCAGTAGTATGCGGCGGGGAGTCTATGGCTACACCTTC,CASSMRRGVYGYTF
-,TRBV28,TRBJ1-2,-,TGTGCCAGCAGTTCGGAGAGATATGGCTACACCTTC,CASSSERYGYTF
-,TRBV11-1,TRBJ2-7,-,TGTGCCAGCAGCTTTAGCTCCTACGAGCAGTACTTC,CASSFSSYEQYF
-,TRBV4-1,TRBJ2-3,-,TGCGCCAGCAGCCAAGATAGAGCCCACGCACTCAATACAGATACGCAGTATTTT,CASSQDRAHALNTDTQYF
TRBD1,TRBV19,TRBJ1-4,many,TGTGCCAGTAGTATGGAACAGGGGAAGTTAGGAGAAAAACTGTTTTTT,CASSMEQGKLGEKLFF
TRBD1,TRBV5-6,TRBJ2-2,few,TGTGCCAGCAGCTCGATCGACAGGGTGATCGACGGGGAGCTGTTTTTT,CASSSIDRVIDGELFF
TRBD2,TRBV9,TRBJ2-3,many,TGTGCCAGCAGCGTTTTAGCGGGGGGGCGGGGAGATACGCAGTATTTT,CASSVLAGGRGDTQYF
-,TRBV13,TRBJ2-1,-,TGTGCCAGCAGCTTAGAGGTGGGCCCTCAGTTCTTC,CASSLEVGPQFF
-,TRBV4-1,TRBJ1-6,-,TGCGCCAGCAGCCAAGGGCAGGGTAATTCACCCCTCCACTTT,CASSQGQGNSPLHF
TRBD2,TRBV11-1,TRBJ2-7,-,TGTGCCAGCAGCCCCGTAGCGGGAGGCTCCTACGAGCAGTACTTC,CASSPVAGGSYEQYF
-,TRBV19,TRBJ1-1,-,TGTGCCAGTAGTATAGTGGGCCAGGGGTCGACTGAAGCTTTCTTT,CASSIVGQGSTEAFF
-,TRBV27,TRBJ1-2,-,TGTGCCAGCAGTTTATCGGAGGACGGGGTTGGCTACACCTTC,CASSLSEDGVGYTF
TRBD1,TRBV7-8,TRBJ2-5,-,TGTGCCAGCAGCTTAGATGGGACAGGGGGGGAGACCCAGTACTTC,CASSLDGTGGETQYF
TRBD1,TRBV28,TRBJ1-3,-,TGTGCCAGCAGCCCCCTAGGGACAGGGGGAAACACCATATATTTT,CASSPLGTGGNTIYF
-,TRBV24-1,TRBJ1-1,once,TGTGCCACCAGTGACCCCCTTAACACTGAAGCTTTCTTT,CATSDPLNTEAFF
-,TRBV29-1,TRBJ1-1,few,TGCAGCGGAGCAGGGCCGTCGAACACTGAAGCTTTCTTT,CSGAGPSNTEAFF
TRBD2,TRBV7-2,TRBJ2-1,-,TGTGCCAGCAGCAAACTAGCGGGAGGGCCGAATGAGCAGTTCTTC,CASSKLAGGPNEQFF
-,TRBV6-5,TRBJ2-3,-,TGTGCCAGCAGTTACGGGGGGGGACAGGGCACAGATACGCAGTATTTT,CASSYGGGQGTDTQYF
-,TRBV30,TRBJ1-2,-,TGTGCCTGTCTGTTCTATGGCTACACCTTC,CACLFYGYTF
-,TRBV28,TRBJ2-1,-,TGTGCCAGCAGGGCGGGGCCTTACAATGAGCAGTTCTTC,CASRAGPYNEQFF
-,TRBV4-3,TRBJ2-1,once,TGCGCCAGCAGCCAACAGGGACTCTCCTACAATGAGCAGTTCTTC,CASSQQGLSYNEQFF
-,TRBV6-6,TRBJ2-7,-,TGTGCCAGCAGTTACTCGAGGCCTAGCTCCTACGAGCAGTACTTC,CASSYSRPSSYEQYF
TRBD1,TRBV14,TRBJ1-2,-,TGTGCCAGCAGCCAGGGCCCGGGACAGGGGCTTACTAACTATGGCTACACCTTC,CASSQGPGQGLTNYGYTF
-,TRBV7-9,TRBJ2-1,-,TGTGCCAGCAGCTTAGTTGTTGGCATCAATGAGCAGTTCTTC,CASSLVVGINEQFF
TRBD2,TRBV5-6,TRBJ2-1,-,TGTGCCAGCAGCTTGTCACCGACTAGCGGCGTTTACAATGAGCAGTTCTTC,CASSLSPTSGVYNEQFF
-,TRBV19,TRBJ2-3,-,TGTGCCAGTAGTAGCCAGGCCGGCACAGATACGCAGTATTTT,CASSSQAGTDTQYF
-,TRBV18,TRBJ2-5,once,TGTGCCAGCTCACCGGACAGACAAGAGACCCAGTACTTC,CASSPDRQETQYF
-,TRBV6-5,TRBJ1-2,-,TGTGCCAGCAGTAACCAGGGACTGCATGGCTACACCTTC,CASSNQGLHGYTF
-,TRBV9,TRBJ1-6,-,TGTGCCAGCAGCGGACAGTCCTATAATTCACCCCTCCACTTT,CASSGQSYNSPLHF
TRBD2,TRBV5-4,TRBJ2-3,-,TGTGCCAGCAGAGGGATAGGGACTAGCGGAGATACGCAGTATTTT,CASRGIGTSGDTQYF
-,TRBV13,TRBJ2-7,-,TGTGCCAGCAGCTCCCAGGATTACGAGCAGTACTTC,CASSSQDYEQYF
TRBD2,TRBV5-1,TRBJ2-1,-,TGCGCCAGCAGGAAAGGGGATAGCGGGAGTTCCTACAATGAGCAGTTCTTC,CASRKGDSGSSYNEQFF
-,TRBV7-9,TRBJ1-5,once,TGTGCCAGCAGCCGCAATACGGTTGACAATCAGCCCCAGCATTTT,CASSRNTVDNQPQHF
-,TRBV3-1/TRBV3-2,TRBJ1-2,-,TGTGCCAGCAGCCAAGGGAGTTACTATGGCTACACCTTC,CASSQGSYYGYTF
-,TRBV6-5,TRBJ1-1,-,TGTGCTAGCAAAGTCGGGGTTCACGCTTTCTTT,CASKVGVHAFF
-,TRBV4-2,TRBJ1-1,-,TGTGCCAGCAGCCAAGAGGGTAAGGGGACTGAAGCTTTCTTT,CASSQEGKGTEAFF
-,TRBV27,TRBJ1-2,-,TGTGCCAGCAGTTTTGACAGAAACTATGGCTACACCTTC,CASSFDRNYGYTF
-,TRBV5-1,TRBJ1-4,-,TGCGCCAGCAGCCTCCCTACAGGGATGGGTAATGAAAAACTGTTTTTT,CASSLPTGMGNEKLFF
TRBD2,TRBV29-1,TRBJ2-7,once,TGCAGCGTCACCCAGCTAGCGGCAGCGTCCTACGAGCAGTACTTC,CSVTQLAAASYEQYF
-,TRBV7-2,TRBJ1-4,-,TGTGCCAGCAGCGCTCGTAACGTCGGGGAAAAACTGTTTTTT,CASSARNVGEKLFF
-,TRBV27,TRBJ2-3,once,TGTGCCAGCAGTCCGTATATGGGAGAGGTCGCAGATACGCAGTATTTT,CASSPYMGEVADTQYF